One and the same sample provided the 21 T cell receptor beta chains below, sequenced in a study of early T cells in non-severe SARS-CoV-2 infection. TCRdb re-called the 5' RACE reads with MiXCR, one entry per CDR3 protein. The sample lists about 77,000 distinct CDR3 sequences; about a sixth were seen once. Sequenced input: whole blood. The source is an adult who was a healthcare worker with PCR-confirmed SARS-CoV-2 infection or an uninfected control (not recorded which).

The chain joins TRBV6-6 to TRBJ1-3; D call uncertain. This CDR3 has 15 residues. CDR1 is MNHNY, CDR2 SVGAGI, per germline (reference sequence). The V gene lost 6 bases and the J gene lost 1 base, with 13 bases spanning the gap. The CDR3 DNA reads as TGTGCCAGCAGCATCACCGCGGCATCTGGAAACACCATATATTTT. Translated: CASSITAASGNTIYF.

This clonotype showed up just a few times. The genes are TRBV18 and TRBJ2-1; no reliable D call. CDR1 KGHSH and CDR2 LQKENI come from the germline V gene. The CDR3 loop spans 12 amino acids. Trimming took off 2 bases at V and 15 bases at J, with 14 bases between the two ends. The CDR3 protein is CASSPGPGPSFF. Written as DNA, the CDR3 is TGTGCCAGCTCACCAGGGCCGGGCCCTTCGTTCTTC.

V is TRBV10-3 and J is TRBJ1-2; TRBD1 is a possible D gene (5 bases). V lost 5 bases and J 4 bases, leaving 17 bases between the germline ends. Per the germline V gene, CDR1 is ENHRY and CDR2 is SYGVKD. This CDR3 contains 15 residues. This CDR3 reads CAISPRDATLYGYTF. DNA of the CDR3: TGTGCCATCAGTCCGAGGGACGCCACCCTCTATGGCTACACCTTC.

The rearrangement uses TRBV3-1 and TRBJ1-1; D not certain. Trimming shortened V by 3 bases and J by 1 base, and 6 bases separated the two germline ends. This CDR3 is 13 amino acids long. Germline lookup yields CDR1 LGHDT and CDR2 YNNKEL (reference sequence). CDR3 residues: CASSQAPNTEAFF. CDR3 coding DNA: TGTGCCAGCAGCCAGGCTCCGAACACTGAAGCTTTCTTT.

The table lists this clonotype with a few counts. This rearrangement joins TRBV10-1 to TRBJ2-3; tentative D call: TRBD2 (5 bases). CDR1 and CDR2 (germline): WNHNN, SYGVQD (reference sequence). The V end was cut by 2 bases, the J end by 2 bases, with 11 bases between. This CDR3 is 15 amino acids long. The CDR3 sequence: CASSEIGAVTDTQYF. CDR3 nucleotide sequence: TGCGCCAGCAGTGAGATAGGAGCGGTCACAGATACGCAGTATTTT.

DNA for the CDR3: TGCAGCGTTGTTCGGGGGGGGTACAATGAGCAGTTCTTC. The encoded protein is CSVVRGGYNEQFF. This rearrangement joins TRBV29-1 to TRBJ2-1, with 8 positions matching TRBD2. Germline trimming cut 4 bases from V and 4 bases from J; bases unmatched to any gene: 3. CDR3 length: 13 residues. The germline V gene has CDR1 SQVTM and CDR2 ANQGSEA.

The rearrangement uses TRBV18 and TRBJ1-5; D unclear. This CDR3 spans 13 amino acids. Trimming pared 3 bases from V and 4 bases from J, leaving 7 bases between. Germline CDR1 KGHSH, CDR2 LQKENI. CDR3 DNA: TGTGCCAGCTCACCTGCGGGGAATCAGCCCCAGCATTTT. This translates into CASSPAGNQPQHF.

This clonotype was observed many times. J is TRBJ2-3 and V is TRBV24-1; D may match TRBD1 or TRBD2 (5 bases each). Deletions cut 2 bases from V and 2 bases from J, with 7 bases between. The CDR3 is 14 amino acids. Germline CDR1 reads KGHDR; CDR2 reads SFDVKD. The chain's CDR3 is CATSDWGITDTQYF. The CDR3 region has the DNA TGTGCCACCAGTGATTGGGGGATCACAGATACGCAGTATTTT.

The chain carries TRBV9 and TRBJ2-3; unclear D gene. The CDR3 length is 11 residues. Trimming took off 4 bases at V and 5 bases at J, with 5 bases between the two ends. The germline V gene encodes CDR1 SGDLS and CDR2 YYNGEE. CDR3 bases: TGTGCCAGCAGCACCGGAGATACGCAGTATTTT. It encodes CASSTGDTQYF. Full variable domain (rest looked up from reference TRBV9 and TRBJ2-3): DSGVTQTPKHLITATGQRVTLRCSPRSGDLSVYWYQQSLDQGLQFLIQYYNGEERAKGNILERFSAQQFPDLHSELNLSSLELGDSALYFCASSTGDTQYFGPGTRLTVL.

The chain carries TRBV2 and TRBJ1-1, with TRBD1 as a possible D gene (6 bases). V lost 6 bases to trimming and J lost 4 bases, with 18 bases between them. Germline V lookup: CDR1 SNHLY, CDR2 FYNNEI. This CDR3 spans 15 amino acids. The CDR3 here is CASRGEQGVITEAFF. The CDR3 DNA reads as TGTGCCAGCAGGGGGGAACAGGGTGTGATCACTGAAGCTTTCTTT. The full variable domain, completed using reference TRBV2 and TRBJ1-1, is EPEVTQTPSHQVTQMGQEVILRCVPISNHLYFYWYRQILGQKVEFLVSFYNNEISEKSEIFDDQFSVERPDGSNFTLKIRSTKLEDSAMYFCASRGEQGVITEAFFGQGTRLTVV.

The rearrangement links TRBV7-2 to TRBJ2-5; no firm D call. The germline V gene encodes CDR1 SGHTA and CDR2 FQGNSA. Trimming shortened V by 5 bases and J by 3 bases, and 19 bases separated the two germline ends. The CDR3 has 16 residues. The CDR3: CASSTGFLSGEETQYF. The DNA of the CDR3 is TGTGCCAGCAGCACCGGTTTTTTGAGTGGGGAAGAGACCCAGTACTTC.

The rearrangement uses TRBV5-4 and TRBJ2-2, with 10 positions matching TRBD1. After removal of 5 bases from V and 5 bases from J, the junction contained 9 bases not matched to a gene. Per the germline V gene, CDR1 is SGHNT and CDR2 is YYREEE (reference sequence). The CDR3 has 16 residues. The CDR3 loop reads CASRPDRGRWTGELFF. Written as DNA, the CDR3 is TGTGCCAGCAGACCTGACAGGGGGCGGTGGACCGGGGAGCTGTTTTTT.

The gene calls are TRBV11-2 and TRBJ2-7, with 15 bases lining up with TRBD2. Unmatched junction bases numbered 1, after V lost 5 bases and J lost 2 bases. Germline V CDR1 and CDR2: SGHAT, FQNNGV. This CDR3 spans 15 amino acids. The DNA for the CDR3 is TGTGCCAGCAGCCGGACTAGCGGGGGGGCCTACGAGCAGTACTTC. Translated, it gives CASSRTSGGAYEQYF.

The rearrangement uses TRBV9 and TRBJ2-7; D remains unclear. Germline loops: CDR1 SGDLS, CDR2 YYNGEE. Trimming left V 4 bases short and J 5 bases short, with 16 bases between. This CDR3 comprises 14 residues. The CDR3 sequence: CASSPGTSRDEQYF. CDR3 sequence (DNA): TGTGCCAGCAGCCCGGGCACGTCCAGAGACGAGCAGTACTTC.

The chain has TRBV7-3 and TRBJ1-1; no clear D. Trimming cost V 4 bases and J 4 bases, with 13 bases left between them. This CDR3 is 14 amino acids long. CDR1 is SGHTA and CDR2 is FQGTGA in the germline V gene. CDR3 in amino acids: CASSSSGGRTEAFF. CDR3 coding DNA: TGTGCCAGCAGCTCATCAGGAGGACGCACTGAAGCTTTCTTT.

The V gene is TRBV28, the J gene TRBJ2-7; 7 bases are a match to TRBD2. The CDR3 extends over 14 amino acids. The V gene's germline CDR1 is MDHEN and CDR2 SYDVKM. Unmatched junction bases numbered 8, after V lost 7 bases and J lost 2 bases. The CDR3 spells CASTIGGTPYEQYF. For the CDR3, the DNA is TGTGCCAGCACCATCGGGGGGACCCCCTACGAGCAGTACTTC. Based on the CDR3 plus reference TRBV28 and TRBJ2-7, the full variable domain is DVKVTQSSRYLVKRTGEKVFLECVQDMDHENMFWYRQDPGLGLRLIYFSYDVKMKEKGDIPEGYSVSREKKERFSLILESASTNQTSMYLCASTIGGTPYEQYFGPGTRLTVT.

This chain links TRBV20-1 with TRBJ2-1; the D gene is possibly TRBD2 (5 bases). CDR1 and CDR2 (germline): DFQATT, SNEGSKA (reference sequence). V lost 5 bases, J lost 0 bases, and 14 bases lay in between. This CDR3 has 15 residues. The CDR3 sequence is CSAQRTGSSYNEQFF. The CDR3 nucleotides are TGCAGTGCTCAAAGGACGGGGAGCTCCTACAATGAGCAGTTCTTC.

The CDR3 DNA reads as TGTGCCAGCGGAATACAGGGAGGCACTGAAGCTTTCTTT. This codes for CASGIQGGTEAFF. The rearrangement joins TRBV7-3 to TRBJ1-1; the D gene is possibly TRBD1 (6 bases). Trimming removed 8 bases from V and 4 bases from J, with 14 bases in between. Germline assignment: CDR1 SGHTA and CDR2 FQGTGA. There are 13 residues in the CDR3.

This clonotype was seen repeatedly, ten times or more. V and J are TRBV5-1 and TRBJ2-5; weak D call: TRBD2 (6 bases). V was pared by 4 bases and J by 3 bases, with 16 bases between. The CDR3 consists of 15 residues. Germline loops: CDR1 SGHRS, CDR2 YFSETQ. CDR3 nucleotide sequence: TGCGCCAGCAGCCCCCGGACCGGAGGGAAAGAGACCCAGTACTTC. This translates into CASSPRTGGKETQYF.

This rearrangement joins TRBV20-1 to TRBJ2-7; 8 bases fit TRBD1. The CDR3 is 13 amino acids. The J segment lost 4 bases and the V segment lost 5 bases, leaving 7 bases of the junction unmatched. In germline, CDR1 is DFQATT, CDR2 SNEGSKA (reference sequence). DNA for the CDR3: TGCAGTGCTGGCAGGGGGCTTGGATACGAGCAGTACTTC. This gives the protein CSAGRGLGYEQYF.

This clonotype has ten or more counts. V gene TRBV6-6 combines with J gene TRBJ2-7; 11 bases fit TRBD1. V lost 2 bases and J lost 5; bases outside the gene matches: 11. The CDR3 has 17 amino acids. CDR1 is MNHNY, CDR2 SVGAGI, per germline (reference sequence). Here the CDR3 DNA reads TGTGCCAGCAGTTACCCCCCTGGGACAGGGGGAGGAGACGAGCAGTACTTC. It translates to CASSYPPGTGGGDEQYF.